This T cell receptor beta chain is from a study of blood T cell repertoires in COVID-19. The wider study: The samples span acute and convalescent COVID-19 from the United States, Italy and Spain. From T cells, B-cell-depleted T cells, or PBMCs came the material, which was cDNA or gDNA.

Trimming left V 0 bases short and J 14 bases short, with 8 bases between. Germline loops: CDR1 GTSNPN, CDR2 SVGIG (reference sequence). The CDR3 totals 11 residues. Participants were aged roughly 18 to 100 years from roughly 25 US areas. Original analysis: Amplification from reference gene primers served as the basis for estimated nucleated cell counts. Data came from immunoSEQ multiplex PCR; TCRdb stores just in-frame clones and leaves some out. D and trimming were read from the DNA, whereas the V and J calls and clone size are those reported in that table. The repertoire holds 200,000 to 300,000 clones, with roughly 88% as singletons.

The chain carries TRBV30 and TRBJ2-6; D unclear. The TCR was taken from a woman in her thirties or forties with acute COVID-19. Input material: PBMCs or T cells enriched from blood (not recorded which). CDR3 region: CAWSVSEILTF. In DNA form, the CDR3 reads TGTGCCTGGAGTGTATCAGAAATCCTGACTTTC. Full variable domain (missing parts from reference TRBV30 and TRBJ2-6): SQTIHQWPATLVQPVGSPLSLECTVEGTSNPNLYWYRQAAGRGLQLLFYSVGIGQISSEVPQNLSASRPQDRQFILSSKKLLLSDSGFYLCAWSVSEILTFGAGSRLTVL.